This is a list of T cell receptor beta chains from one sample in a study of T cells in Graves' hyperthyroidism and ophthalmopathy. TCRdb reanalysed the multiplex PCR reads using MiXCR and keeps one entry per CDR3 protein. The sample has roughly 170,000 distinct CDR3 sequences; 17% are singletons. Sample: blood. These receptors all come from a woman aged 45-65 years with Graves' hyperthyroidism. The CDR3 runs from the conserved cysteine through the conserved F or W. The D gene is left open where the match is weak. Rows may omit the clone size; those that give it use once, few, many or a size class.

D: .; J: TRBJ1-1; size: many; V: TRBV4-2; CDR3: CASSQLTAGMNTEAFF; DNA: TGTGCCAGCAGCCAACTGACCGCAGGGATGAACACTGAAGCTTTCTTT
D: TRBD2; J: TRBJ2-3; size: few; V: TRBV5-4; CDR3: CASTIAGITDTQYF; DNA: TGTGCCAGCACCATAGCGGGGATTACAGATACGCAGTATTTT
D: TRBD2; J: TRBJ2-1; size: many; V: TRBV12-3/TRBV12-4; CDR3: CASSFSGGVDEQFF; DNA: TGTGCCAGCAGTTTTAGCGGGGGGGTCGATGAGCAGTTCTTC
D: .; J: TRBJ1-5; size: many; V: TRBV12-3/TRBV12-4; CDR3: CASSLAGGEPQHF; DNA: TGTGCCAGCAGTTTAGCAGGGGGGGAGCCCCAGCATTTT
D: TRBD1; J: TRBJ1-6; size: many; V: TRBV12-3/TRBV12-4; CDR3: CASSRRGQINSPLHF; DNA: TGTGCCAGCAGTCGCCGGGGACAGATTAATTCACCCCTCCACTTT
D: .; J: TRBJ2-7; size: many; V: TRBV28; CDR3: CASSQSSYEQYF; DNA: TGTGCCAGTTCACAGAGCTCCTACGAGCAGTACTTC
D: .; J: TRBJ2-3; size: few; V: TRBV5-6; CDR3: CASSHSPTLTDTQYF; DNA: TGTGCCAGCAGCCACTCCCCTACCCTCACAGATACGCAGTATTTT
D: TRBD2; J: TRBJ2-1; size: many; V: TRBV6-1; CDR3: CASSDRGDYNEQFF; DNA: TGTGCCAGCAGTGACCGGGGGGATTACAATGAGCAGTTCTTC
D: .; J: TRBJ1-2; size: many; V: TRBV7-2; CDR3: CASSSETGGGYTF; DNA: TGTGCCAGCAGCTCTGAGACAGGCGGGGGCTACACCTTC
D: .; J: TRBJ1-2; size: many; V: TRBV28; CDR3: CASSLMGANYGYTF; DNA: TGTGCCAGCAGTTTGATGGGGGCTAACTATGGCTACACCTTC
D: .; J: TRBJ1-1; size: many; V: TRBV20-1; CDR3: CSARGGSLNTEAFF; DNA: TGCAGTGCTAGAGGTGGGTCACTGAACACTGAAGCTTTCTTT
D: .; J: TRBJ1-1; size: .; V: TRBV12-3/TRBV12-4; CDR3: CASSFGPIAFF; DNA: TGTGCCAGCAGTTTTGGACCTATAGCTTTCTTT
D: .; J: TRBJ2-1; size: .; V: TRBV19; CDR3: CASRQGYNEQFF; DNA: TGTGCCAGTAGACAGGGTTACAATGAGCAGTTCTTC
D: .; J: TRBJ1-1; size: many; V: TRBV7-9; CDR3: CASSPSGRGNRAFF; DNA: TGTGCCAGCAGCCCTTCTGGGAGGGGGAATCGAGCTTTCTTT
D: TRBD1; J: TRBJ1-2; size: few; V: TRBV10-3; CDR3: CAIGTGEYGYTF; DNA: TGTGCCATCGGGACAGGGGAATATGGCTACACCTTC
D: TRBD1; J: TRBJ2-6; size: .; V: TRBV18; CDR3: CASSWGTGPSGANVLTF; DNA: TGTGCCAGCTCGTGGGGGACAGGGCCCTCTGGGGCCAACGTCCTGACTTTC
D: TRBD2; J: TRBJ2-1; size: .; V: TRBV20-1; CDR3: CSASAGGGFNEQFF; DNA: TGCAGTGCCTCGGCCGGGGGGGGTTTTAATGAGCAGTTCTTC
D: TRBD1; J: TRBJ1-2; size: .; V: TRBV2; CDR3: CASSLNGGGQGYSSYGYTF; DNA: TGTGCCAGCAGTCTCAATGGGGGGGGACAGGGGTATTCAAGCTATGGCTACACCTTC
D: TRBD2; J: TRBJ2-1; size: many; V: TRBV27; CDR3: CASSLLAGGWTYNEQFF; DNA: TGTGCCAGCAGTTTACTAGCGGGGGGGTGGACCTACAATGAGCAGTTCTTC
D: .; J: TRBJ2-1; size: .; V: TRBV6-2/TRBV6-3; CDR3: CASSNGVSSYNEQFF; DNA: TGTGCCAGCAGTAACGGGGTTAGCTCCTACAATGAGCAGTTCTTC
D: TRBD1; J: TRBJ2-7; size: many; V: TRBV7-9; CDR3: CASSPALGTAFSYEQYF; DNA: TGTGCCAGCAGCCCAGCCCTGGGGACAGCTTTCTCCTACGAGCAGTACTTC
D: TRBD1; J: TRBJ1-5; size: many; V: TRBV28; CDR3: CASSWTGEWQPQHF; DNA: TGTGCCAGCAGCTGGACAGGGGAGTGGCAGCCCCAGCATTTT
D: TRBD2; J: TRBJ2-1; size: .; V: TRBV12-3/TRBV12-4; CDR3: CASMASGNLNEQFF; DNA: TGTGCCAGCATGGCTAGCGGGAATCTCAATGAGCAGTTCTTC
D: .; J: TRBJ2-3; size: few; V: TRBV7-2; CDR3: CASSRGLHTQYF; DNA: TGTGCCAGCAGCCGGGGACTGCATACGCAGTATTTT
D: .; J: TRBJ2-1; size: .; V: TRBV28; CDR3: CASSTRARSYNERVF; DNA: TGTGCCAGCAGTACTAGAGCGCGCTCCTACAATGAGCGGGTCTTC
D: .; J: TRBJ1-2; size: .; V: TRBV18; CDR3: CASSSEGGGHNYGYTF; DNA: TGTGCCAGCTCATCCGAAGGCGGGGGGCACAACTATGGCTACACCTTC
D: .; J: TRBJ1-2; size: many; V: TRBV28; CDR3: CATTDQFRANYGYTF; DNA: TGTGCCACCACGGACCAATTTAGAGCTAACTATGGCTACACCTTC
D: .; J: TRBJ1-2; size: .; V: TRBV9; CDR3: CASSVEADTYGYTF; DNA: TGTGCCAGCAGCGTAGAAGCAGATACCTATGGCTACACCTTC
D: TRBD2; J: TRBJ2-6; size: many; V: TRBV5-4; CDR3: CASSPAPGLAGGANVLTF; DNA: TGTGCCAGCAGCCCAGCCCCGGGACTAGCTGGTGGGGCCAACGTCCTGACTTTC
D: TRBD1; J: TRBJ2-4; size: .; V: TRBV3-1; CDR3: CASSQVLFGTAEGLAKNIQYF; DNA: TGTGCCAGCAGCCAAGTACTATTCGGGACAGCCGAGGGCTTAGCCAAAAACATTCAGTACTTC
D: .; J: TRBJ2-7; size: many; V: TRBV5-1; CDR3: CASSLEQYEQYF; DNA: TGCGCCAGCAGCTTGGAGCAGTACGAGCAGTACTTC
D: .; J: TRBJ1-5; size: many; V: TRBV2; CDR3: CASSEDGRSNQPQHF; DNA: TGTGCCAGCAGTGAAGACGGGCGCAGCAATCAGCCCCAGCATTTT
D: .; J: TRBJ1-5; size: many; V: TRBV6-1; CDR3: CASSTGNRNQPQHF; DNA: TGTGCCAGTAGCACAGGGAACAGGAATCAGCCCCAGCATTTT
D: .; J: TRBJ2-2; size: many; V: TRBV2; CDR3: CASSGGTDQGETGELFF; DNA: TGTGCCAGCAGCGGCGGGACTGACCAAGGGGAGACCGGGGAGCTGTTTTTT
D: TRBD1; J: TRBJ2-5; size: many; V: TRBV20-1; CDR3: CSARQGETQYF; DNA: TGCAGCGCAAGACAGGGAGAGACCCAGTACTTC
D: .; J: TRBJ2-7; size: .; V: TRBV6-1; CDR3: CASRSQGNEQYF; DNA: TGTGCCAGCAGATCACAGGGTAACGAGCAGTACTTC
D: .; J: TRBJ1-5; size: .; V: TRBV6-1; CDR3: CASSQTVNQPQHF; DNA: TGTGCCAGCAGTCAGACGGTGAATCAGCCCCAGCATTTT
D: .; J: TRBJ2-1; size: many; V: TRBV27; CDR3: CASWASYNEQFF; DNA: TGTGCCAGTTGGGCCTCCTACAATGAGCAGTTCTTC
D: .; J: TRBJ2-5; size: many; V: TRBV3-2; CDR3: CASSQEPPGLRETQYF; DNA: TGTGCCAGCAGCCAAGAGCCCCCGGGGCTAAGGGAGACCCAGTACTTC
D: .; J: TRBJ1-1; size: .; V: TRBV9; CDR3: CASSVVGGSGTEAFF; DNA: TGTGCCAGCAGCGTAGTCGGGGGCTCGGGAACTGAAGCTTTCTTT
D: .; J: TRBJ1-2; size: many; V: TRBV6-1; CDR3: CASRANYGYTF; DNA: TGTGCCAGCAGGGCTAACTATGGCTACACCTTC